This T cell receptor (beta chain) emerged from a study of identical twins. In regard to this clonotype: No antigen is known for it.

Study-wide points: Interpretation of the results relied on cross-sectional statistical analysis and not on following the same donors.

TCRdb itself ran the 5' RACE reads through MiXCR, one entry per CDR3 protein. The table records about 520,000 distinct CDR3 sequences, approximately 22% of them present only once. With 2 bases removed from V and 0 bases from J, the gap between germline ends came to 8 bases. The germline CDR1 and CDR2 sequences are SGHTA and FQGNSA. The CDR3 sequence is 14 residues long. These sequences were also reported in another study, on T cells expressing NK-cell markers.

This clonotype was obtained from a woman aged 18-29 years in good health. The chain carries TRBV7-2 and TRBJ2-7; D gene unclear. Sequenced: CD4+ T cells sorted from blood. Here the CDR3 DNA reads TGTGCCAGCAGCTTAACCGAGATCTCCTACGAGCAGTACTTC. It translates to CASSLTEISYEQYF.